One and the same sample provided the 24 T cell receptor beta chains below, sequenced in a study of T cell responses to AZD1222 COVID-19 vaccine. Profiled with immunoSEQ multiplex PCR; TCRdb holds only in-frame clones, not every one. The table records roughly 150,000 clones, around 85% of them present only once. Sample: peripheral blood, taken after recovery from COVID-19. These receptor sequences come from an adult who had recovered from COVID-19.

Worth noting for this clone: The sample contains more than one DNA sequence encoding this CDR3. For the CDR3, the DNA is TGCGCCAGCAGCCAAGAGGGTAGCAATCAGCCCCAGCATTTT. Translated, it gives CASSQEGSNQPQHF. This sequence joins TRBV4-3 and TRBJ1-5; D not resolved. V lost 0 bases and J lost 0, with 3 bases in between. This CDR3 region has 14 residues. Germline assignment: CDR1 LGHNA and CDR2 YSLEER.

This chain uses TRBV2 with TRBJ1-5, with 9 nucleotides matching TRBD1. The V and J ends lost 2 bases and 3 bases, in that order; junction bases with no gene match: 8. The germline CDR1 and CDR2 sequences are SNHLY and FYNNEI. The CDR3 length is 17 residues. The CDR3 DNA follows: TGTGCCAGCAGTGAACTAAAGGACAGGGGAATCAATCAGCCCCAGCATTTT. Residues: CASSELKDRGINQPQHF. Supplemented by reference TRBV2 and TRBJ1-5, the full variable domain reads EPEVTQTPSHQVTQMGQEVILRCVPISNHLYFYWYRQILGQKVEFLVSFYNNEISEKSEIFDDQFSVERPDGSNFTLKIRSTKLEDSAMYFCASSELKDRGINQPQHFGDGTRLSIL.

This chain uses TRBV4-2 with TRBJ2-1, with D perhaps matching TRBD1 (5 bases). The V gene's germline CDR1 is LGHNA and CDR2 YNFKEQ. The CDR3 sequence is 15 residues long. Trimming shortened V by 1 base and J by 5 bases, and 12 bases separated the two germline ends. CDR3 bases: TGTGCCAGCAGCCAAGGTCTGGCCAGGGACAATGAGCAGTTCTTC. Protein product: CASSQGLARDNEQFF.

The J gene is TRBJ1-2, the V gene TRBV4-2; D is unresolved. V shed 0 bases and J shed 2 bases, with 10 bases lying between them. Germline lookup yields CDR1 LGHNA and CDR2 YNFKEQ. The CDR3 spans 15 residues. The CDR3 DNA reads TGTGCCAGCAGCCAAGAGGAGGGAGGGAACTATGGCTACACCTTC. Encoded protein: CASSQEEGGNYGYTF.

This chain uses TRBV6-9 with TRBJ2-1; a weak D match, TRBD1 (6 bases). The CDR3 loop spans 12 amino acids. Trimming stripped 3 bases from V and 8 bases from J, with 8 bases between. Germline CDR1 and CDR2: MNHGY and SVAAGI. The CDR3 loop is CASSYRGDEQFF. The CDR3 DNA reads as TGTGCCAGCAGTTACAGGGGCGATGAGCAGTTCTTC.

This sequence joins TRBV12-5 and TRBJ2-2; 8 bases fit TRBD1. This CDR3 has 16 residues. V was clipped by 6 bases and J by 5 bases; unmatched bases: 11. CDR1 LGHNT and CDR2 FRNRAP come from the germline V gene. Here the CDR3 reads CASGPPDRGGTGELFF. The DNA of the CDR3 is TGTGCTAGTGGCCCCCCTGACAGGGGAGGAACCGGGGAGCTGTTTTTT.

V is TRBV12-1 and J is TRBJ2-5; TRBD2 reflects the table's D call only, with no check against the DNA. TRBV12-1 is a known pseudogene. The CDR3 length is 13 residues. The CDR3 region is CASSLGYMETQYF. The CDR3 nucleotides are TGTGCCAGCAGCCTTGGTTATATGGAGACCCAGTACTTC.

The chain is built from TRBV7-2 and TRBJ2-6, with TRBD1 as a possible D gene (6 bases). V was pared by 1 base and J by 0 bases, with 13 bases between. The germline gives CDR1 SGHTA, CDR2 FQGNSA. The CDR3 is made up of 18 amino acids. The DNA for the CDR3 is TGTGCCAGCAGCTTAGTCCCCGGACAGAACTCTGGGGCCAACGTCCTGACTTTC. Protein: CASSLVPGQNSGANVLTF.

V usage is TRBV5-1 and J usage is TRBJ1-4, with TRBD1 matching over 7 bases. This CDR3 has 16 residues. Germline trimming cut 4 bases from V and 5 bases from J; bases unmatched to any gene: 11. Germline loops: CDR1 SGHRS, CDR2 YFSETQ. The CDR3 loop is CASSPGLRQGNEKLFF. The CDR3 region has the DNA TGCGCCAGCAGCCCCGGCCTTAGACAGGGAAATGAAAAACTGTTTTTT.

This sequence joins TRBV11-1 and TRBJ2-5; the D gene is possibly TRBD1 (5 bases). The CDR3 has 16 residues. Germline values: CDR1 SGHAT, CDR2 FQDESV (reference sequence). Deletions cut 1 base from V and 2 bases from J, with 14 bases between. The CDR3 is CASSLVGQAGQETQYF. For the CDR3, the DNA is TGTGCCAGCAGCTTAGTGGGGCAGGCCGGACAAGAGACCCAGTACTTC. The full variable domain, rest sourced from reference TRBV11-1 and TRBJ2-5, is EAEVAQSPRYKITEKSQAVAFWCDPISGHATLYWYRQILGQGPELLVQFQDESVVDDSQLPKDRFSAERLKGVDSTLKIQPAELGDSAMYLCASSLVGQAGQETQYFGPGTRLLVL.

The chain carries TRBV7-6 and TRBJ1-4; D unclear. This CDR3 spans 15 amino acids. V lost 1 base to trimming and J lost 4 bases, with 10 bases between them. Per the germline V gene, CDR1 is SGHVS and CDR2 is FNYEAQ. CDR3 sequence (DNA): TGTGCCAGCAGCTTAGGGGTATTAATTAATGAAAAACTGTTTTTT. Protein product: CASSLGVLINEKLFF.

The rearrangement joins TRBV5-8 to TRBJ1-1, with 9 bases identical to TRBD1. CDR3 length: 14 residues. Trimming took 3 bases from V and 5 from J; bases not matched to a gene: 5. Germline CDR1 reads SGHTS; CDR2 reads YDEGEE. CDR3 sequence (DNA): TGTGCCAGCAGCTCGTGGACAGGGGAAACTGAAGCTTTCTTT. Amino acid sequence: CASSSWTGETEAFF.

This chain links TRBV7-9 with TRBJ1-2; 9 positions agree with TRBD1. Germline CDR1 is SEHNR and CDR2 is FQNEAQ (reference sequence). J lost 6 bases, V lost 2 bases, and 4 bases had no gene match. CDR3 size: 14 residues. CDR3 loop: CASSLTGGADGYTF. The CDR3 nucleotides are TGTGCCAGCAGCTTAACAGGGGGCGCGGATGGCTACACCTTC.

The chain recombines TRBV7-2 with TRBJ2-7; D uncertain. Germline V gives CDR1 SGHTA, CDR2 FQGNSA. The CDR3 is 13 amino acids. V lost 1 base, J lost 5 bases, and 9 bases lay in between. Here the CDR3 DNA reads TGTGCCAGCAGCTTAGAGTCCCAGAACGAGCAGTACTTC. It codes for CASSLESQNEQYF.

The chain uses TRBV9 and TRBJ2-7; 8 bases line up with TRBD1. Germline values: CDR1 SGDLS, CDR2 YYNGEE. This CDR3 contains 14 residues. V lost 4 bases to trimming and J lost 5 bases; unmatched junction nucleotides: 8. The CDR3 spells CASSLDRVPHEQYF. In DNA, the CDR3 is TGTGCCAGCAGCTTGGACAGGGTCCCCCACGAGCAGTACTTC.

In DNA form, the CDR3 reads TGTGCCAGCAGTGACTCGACAGGGAGTGGCACTGAAGCTTTCTTT. Translation gives CASSDSTGSGTEAFF. This chain connects TRBV6-4 to TRBJ1-1; 7 positions match TRBD1. Germline loops: CDR1 MRHNA, CDR2 SNTAGT. V lost 0 bases, J lost 4 bases, and 5 bases stayed unmatched. The length of the CDR3 is 15 residues.

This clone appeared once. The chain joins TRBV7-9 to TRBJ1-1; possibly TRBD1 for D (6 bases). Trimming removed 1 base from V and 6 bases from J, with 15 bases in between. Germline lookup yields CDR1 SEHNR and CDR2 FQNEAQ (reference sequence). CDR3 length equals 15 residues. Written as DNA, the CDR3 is TGTGCCAGCAGCTTAGTTCAGGGGTGGGCGGCTGAAGCTTTCTTT. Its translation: CASSLVQGWAAEAFF.

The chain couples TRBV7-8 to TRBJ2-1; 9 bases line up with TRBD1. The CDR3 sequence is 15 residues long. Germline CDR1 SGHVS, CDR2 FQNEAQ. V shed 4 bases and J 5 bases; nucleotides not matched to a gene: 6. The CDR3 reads CASSSYRGRHNEQFF. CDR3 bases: TGTGCCAGCAGCTCCTACAGGGGGCGCCACAATGAGCAGTTCTTC.

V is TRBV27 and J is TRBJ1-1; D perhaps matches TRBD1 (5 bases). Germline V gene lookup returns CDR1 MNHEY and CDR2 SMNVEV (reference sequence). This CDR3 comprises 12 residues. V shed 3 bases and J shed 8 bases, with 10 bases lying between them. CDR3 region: CASSLQGGEAFF. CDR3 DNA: TGTGCCAGCAGTTTGCAGGGCGGGGAAGCTTTCTTT.

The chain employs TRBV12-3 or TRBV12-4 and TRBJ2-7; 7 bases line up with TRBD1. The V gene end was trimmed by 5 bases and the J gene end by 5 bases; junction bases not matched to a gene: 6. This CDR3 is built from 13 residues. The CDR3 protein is CASSQRQGNEQYF. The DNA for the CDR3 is TGTGCCAGCAGTCAACGACAGGGAAACGAGCAGTACTTC.

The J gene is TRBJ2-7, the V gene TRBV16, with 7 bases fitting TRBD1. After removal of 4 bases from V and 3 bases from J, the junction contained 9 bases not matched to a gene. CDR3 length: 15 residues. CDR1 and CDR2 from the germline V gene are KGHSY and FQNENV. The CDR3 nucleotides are TGTGCCAGCAGCCTACTGCCGGGACAGAGCTACGAGCAGTACTTC. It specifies CASSLLPGQSYEQYF.

The CDR3 nucleotides read TGTGCCAGTAAGGATAGCGGGAGCTACGAGCAGTACTTC. Translated: CASKDSGSYEQYF. The V gene is TRBV6-5, the J gene TRBJ2-7, with 9 bases lining up with TRBD2. V trimming: 9 bases; J trimming: 3 bases; junction bases outside the gene matches: 6. This CDR3 comprises 13 residues. The germline V gene has CDR1 MNHEY and CDR2 SVGAGI.

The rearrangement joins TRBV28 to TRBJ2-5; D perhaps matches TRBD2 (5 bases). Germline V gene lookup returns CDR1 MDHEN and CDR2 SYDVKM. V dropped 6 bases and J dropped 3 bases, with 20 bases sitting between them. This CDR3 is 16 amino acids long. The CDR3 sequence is CASSPRGSVGEETQYF. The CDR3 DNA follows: TGTGCCAGCAGCCCTCGGGGTAGCGTCGGGGAAGAGACCCAGTACTTC.

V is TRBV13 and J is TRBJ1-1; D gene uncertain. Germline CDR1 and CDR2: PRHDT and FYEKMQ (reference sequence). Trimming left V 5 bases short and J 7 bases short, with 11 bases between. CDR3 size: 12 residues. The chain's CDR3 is CASSPNGLEAFF. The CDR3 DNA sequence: TGTGCCAGCAGCCCCAACGGGCTTGAAGCTTTCTTT. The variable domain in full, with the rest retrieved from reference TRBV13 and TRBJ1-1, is AAGVIQSPRHLIKEKRETATLKCYPIPRHDTVYWYQQGPGQDPQFLISFYEKMQSDKGSIPDRFSAQQFSDYHSELNMSSLELGDSALYFCASSPNGLEAFFGQGTRLTVV.